These T cell receptor beta chains were read from a single sample in a study of T cell changes during pregnancy in multiple sclerosis. The repertoire was sequenced with immunoSEQ multiplex PCR; TCRdb's copy has only in-frame clones and lacks some. Of around 57,000 clones in the sample, roughly 87% are singletons; the top ten hold 2% to 3%. Sequencing was performed on peripheral blood, taken in the first trimester of pregnancy. The source of these receptors is a female donor with multiple sclerosis, enrolled in a pregnancy study. The CDR3 runs from the conserved cysteine through the conserved F or W. Fields, in order: CDR3 length, clone size, J gene, V gene, D gene, CDR3 DNA, CDR3 protein. D genes are given only for firm matches. A clone size is listed for some rows: how often the clone was seen (once, few, many), or a class if it is expanded.

cdr3_length: 16; clone_size: NA; j_call: TRBJ2-7; v_call: TRBV7-9; d_call: NA; cdr3_nt: TGTGCCAGCAGCAAGGCCGGGGTGGTTAGCTCCTACGAGCAGTACTTC; cdr3_aa: CASSKAGVVSSYEQYF
cdr3_length: 16; clone_size: NA; j_call: TRBJ2-2; v_call: TRBV4-2; d_call: TRBD2; cdr3_nt: TGTGCCAGCAGCCAGGGGACTAGCGTGGACACCGGGGAGCTGTTTTTT; cdr3_aa: CASSQGTSVDTGELFF
cdr3_length: 19; clone_size: NA; j_call: TRBJ1-3; v_call: TRBV5-6; d_call: NA; cdr3_nt: TGTGCCAGCAGCCCGTGGTACCGGGTCGGGACTTTCTCTGGAAACACCATATATTTT; cdr3_aa: CASSPWYRVGTFSGNTIYF
cdr3_length: 17; clone_size: NA; j_call: TRBJ1-6; v_call: TRBV7-6; d_call: TRBD1; cdr3_nt: TGTGCCAGCAGCCCCGGCCCGGGACAGTACTATAATTCACCCCTCCACTTT; cdr3_aa: CASSPGPGQYYNSPLHF
cdr3_length: 14; clone_size: NA; j_call: TRBJ1-2; v_call: TRBV6-5; d_call: NA; cdr3_nt: TGTGCCAGCAGGAGGCGTTGGTCACCGTATGGCTACACCTTC; cdr3_aa: CASRRRWSPYGYTF
cdr3_length: 14; clone_size: NA; j_call: TRBJ1-1; v_call: TRBV7-9; d_call: NA; cdr3_nt: TGTGCCAGCAGCTTAGGCCAGGGATTCGCTGAAGCTTTCTTT; cdr3_aa: CASSLGQGFAEAFF
cdr3_length: 18; clone_size: NA; j_call: TRBJ1-2; v_call: TRBV10-3; d_call: NA; cdr3_nt: TGTGCCATCAGTGAGTTCTACAGGGAAGTCCCCGTGATGGACGGCTACACCTTC; cdr3_aa: CAISEFYREVPVMDGYTF
cdr3_length: 13; clone_size: NA; j_call: TRBJ2-7; v_call: TRBV12-5; d_call: NA; cdr3_nt: TGTGCTAGTGGTTTCGCTCGGGACACCGAGCAGTACTTC; cdr3_aa: CASGFARDTEQYF
cdr3_length: 14; clone_size: NA; j_call: TRBJ1-2; v_call: TRBV2; d_call: NA; cdr3_nt: TGTGCCAGCACCCCGTGGGGAGAGGGGGACGGCTACACCTTC; cdr3_aa: CASTPWGEGDGYTF
cdr3_length: 14; clone_size: NA; j_call: TRBJ1-1; v_call: TRBV9; d_call: NA; cdr3_nt: TGTGCCAGCAGCGCTGGGACACAGAACACTGAAGCTTTCTTT; cdr3_aa: CASSAGTQNTEAFF
cdr3_length: 13; clone_size: NA; j_call: TRBJ1-6; v_call: TRBV6-5; d_call: NA; cdr3_nt: TGTGCCAGCAGTTACCTGACAGTTTCACCCCTCCACTTT; cdr3_aa: CASSYLTVSPLHF
cdr3_length: 14; clone_size: NA; j_call: TRBJ2-7; v_call: TRBV30; d_call: NA; cdr3_nt: TGTGCCTGGAGTGTTTCAGGTGATTCCTACGAGCAGTACTTC; cdr3_aa: CAWSVSGDSYEQYF
cdr3_length: 16; clone_size: NA; j_call: TRBJ2-3; v_call: TRBV6-6; d_call: TRBD2; cdr3_nt: TGTGCCAGCAGTTACTCGACACTAGCGGGAGCAGATACGCAGTATTTT; cdr3_aa: CASSYSTLAGADTQYF
cdr3_length: 16; clone_size: NA; j_call: TRBJ2-5; v_call: TRBV19; d_call: TRBD2; cdr3_nt: TGTGCCAGTAGTCCTCACTGGTCGGGGGGAGAATTGGCCCAGTACTTC; cdr3_aa: CASSPHWSGGELAQYF
cdr3_length: 17; clone_size: NA; j_call: TRBJ2-5; v_call: TRBV4-2; d_call: TRBD2; cdr3_nt: TGTGCCAGCAGCCAGGGGGGGCAGGGCGGGAGGGCAGAGACCCAGTACTTC; cdr3_aa: CASSQGGQGGRAETQYF
cdr3_length: 14; clone_size: NA; j_call: TRBJ1-2; v_call: TRBV28; d_call: TRBD1; cdr3_nt: TGTGCCAGCAGTTTAAGGACAGGGACCTATGGCTACACCTTC; cdr3_aa: CASSLRTGTYGYTF
cdr3_length: 15; clone_size: NA; j_call: TRBJ1-5; v_call: TRBV5-1; d_call: NA; cdr3_nt: TGCGCCAGCAGCTTGAACGGGGGATCAAATCAGCCCCAGCATTTT; cdr3_aa: CASSLNGGSNQPQHF
cdr3_length: 18; clone_size: NA; j_call: TRBJ1-3; v_call: TRBV5-6; d_call: NA; cdr3_nt: TGTGCCAGCAGCTTGGATCCGGGACTGGCGCACTCTGGAAACACCATATATTTT; cdr3_aa: CASSLDPGLAHSGNTIYF
cdr3_length: 14; clone_size: NA; j_call: TRBJ1-1; v_call: TRBV30; d_call: NA; cdr3_nt: TGTGCCTGGAGTGGCCCGGGTTTGAACACTGAAGCTTTCTTT; cdr3_aa: CAWSGPGLNTEAFF
cdr3_length: 14; clone_size: NA; j_call: TRBJ1-1; v_call: TRBV21-1; d_call: NA; cdr3_nt: TGTGCCAGCAGCAAAAGCGGCAGGAACACTGAAGCTTTCTTT; cdr3_aa: CASSKSGRNTEAFF
cdr3_length: 14; clone_size: NA; j_call: TRBJ2-1; v_call: TRBV2; d_call: NA; cdr3_nt: TGTGCCAGCAGTGGCCCGGACAGAGGCGATGAGCAGTTCTTC; cdr3_aa: CASSGPDRGDEQFF
cdr3_length: 15; clone_size: NA; j_call: TRBJ1-2; v_call: TRBV18; d_call: NA; cdr3_nt: TGTGCCAGCTCACCACTTGGCAGGGTTTCGGAAGGCTACACCTTC; cdr3_aa: CASSPLGRVSEGYTF
cdr3_length: 16; clone_size: NA; j_call: TRBJ2-1; v_call: TRBV5-1; d_call: NA; cdr3_nt: TGCGCCAGCAGCTTGGATGTGGGGAGCTCCTACAATGAGCAGTTCTTC; cdr3_aa: CASSLDVGSSYNEQFF
cdr3_length: 16; clone_size: NA; j_call: TRBJ2-1; v_call: TRBV7-6; d_call: TRBD2; cdr3_nt: TGTGCCAGCGCCCGGTTCGGGACTAGCGGGTATGGTGAGCAGTTCTTC; cdr3_aa: CASARFGTSGYGEQFF
cdr3_length: 14; clone_size: once; j_call: TRBJ1-2; v_call: TRBV19; d_call: TRBD1; cdr3_nt: TGTGCCAGTAGTCCCAACGACAGGGGGTCTGGCTACACCTTC; cdr3_aa: CASSPNDRGSGYTF
cdr3_length: 14; clone_size: NA; j_call: TRBJ2-2; v_call: TRBV7-2; d_call: TRBD2; cdr3_nt: TGTGCCAGCAGCTTTAGCGGGGGAGCCGGGGAGCTGTTTTTT; cdr3_aa: CASSFSGGAGELFF
cdr3_length: 15; clone_size: NA; j_call: TRBJ1-2; v_call: TRBV6-1; d_call: NA; cdr3_nt: TGTGCCAGCAGAGGACAGCCCCGAGAGGCTACGGGCTACACCTTC; cdr3_aa: CASRGQPREATGYTF
cdr3_length: 17; clone_size: NA; j_call: TRBJ1-1; v_call: TRBV7-9; d_call: TRBD1; cdr3_nt: TGTGCCAGCAGCTATACAGGGGGCAGGTATACGAACACTGAAGCTTTCTTT; cdr3_aa: CASSYTGGRYTNTEAFF
cdr3_length: 15; clone_size: NA; j_call: TRBJ2-1; v_call: TRBV6-6; d_call: TRBD1; cdr3_nt: TGTGCCAGCTCCCAGGGACAGGGGAATATTAATGAGCAGTTCTTC; cdr3_aa: CASSQGQGNINEQFF
cdr3_length: 17; clone_size: NA; j_call: TRBJ2-7; v_call: TRBV16; d_call: NA; cdr3_nt: TGTGCCAGCAGCCAGGTTGCCGCAGCAGGGCTCTCCTACGAGCAGTACTTC; cdr3_aa: CASSQVAAAGLSYEQYF
cdr3_length: 13; clone_size: NA; j_call: TRBJ1-2; v_call: TRBV27; d_call: TRBD1; cdr3_nt: TGTGCCAGCAGGATGGGACAGGGTGATGGCTACACCTTC; cdr3_aa: CASRMGQGDGYTF
cdr3_length: 16; clone_size: NA; j_call: TRBJ1-4; v_call: TRBV6-4; d_call: NA; cdr3_nt: TGTGCCAGCAGTGAGGGCTCCAAACAGTTCCGGGAAAAACTGTTTTTT; cdr3_aa: CASSEGSKQFREKLFF